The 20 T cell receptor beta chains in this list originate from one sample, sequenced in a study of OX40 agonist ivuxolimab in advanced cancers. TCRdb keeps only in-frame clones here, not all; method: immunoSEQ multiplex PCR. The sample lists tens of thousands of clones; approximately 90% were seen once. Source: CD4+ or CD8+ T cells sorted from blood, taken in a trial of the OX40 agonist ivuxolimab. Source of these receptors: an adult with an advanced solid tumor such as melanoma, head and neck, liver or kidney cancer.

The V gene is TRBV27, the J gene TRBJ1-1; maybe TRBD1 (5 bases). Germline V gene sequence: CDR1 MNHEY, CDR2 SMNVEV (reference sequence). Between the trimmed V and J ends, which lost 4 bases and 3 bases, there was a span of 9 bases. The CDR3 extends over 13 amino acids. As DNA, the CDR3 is TGTGCCAGCAGTTCAGGGACCTACACTGAAGCTTTCTTT. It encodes CASSSGTYTEAFF.

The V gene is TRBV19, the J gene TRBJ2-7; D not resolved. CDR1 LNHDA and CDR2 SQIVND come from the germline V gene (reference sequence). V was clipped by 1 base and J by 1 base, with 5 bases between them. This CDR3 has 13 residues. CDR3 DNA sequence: TGTGCCAGTAGTATAGCGGAATCCTACGAGCAGTACTTC. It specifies CASSIAESYEQYF.

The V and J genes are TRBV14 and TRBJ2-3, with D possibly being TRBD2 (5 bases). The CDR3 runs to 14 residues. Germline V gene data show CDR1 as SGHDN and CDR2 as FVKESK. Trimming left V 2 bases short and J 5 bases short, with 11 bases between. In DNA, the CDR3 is TGTGCCAGCAGCCAATACATTGGAGGAGATACGCAGTATTTT. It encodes CASSQYIGGDTQYF.

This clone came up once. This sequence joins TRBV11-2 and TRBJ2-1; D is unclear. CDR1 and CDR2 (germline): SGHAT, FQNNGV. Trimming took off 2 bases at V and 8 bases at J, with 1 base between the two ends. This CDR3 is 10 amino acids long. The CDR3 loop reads CASSLYEQFF. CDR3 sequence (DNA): TGTGCCAGCAGCTTATATGAGCAGTTCTTC.

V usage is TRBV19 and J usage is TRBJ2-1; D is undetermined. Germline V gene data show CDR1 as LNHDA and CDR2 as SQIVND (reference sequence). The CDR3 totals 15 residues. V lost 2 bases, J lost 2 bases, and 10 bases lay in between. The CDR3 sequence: CASSIIGGTYNEQFF. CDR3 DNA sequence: TGTGCCAGTAGTATAATCGGCGGAACCTACAATGAGCAGTTCTTC.

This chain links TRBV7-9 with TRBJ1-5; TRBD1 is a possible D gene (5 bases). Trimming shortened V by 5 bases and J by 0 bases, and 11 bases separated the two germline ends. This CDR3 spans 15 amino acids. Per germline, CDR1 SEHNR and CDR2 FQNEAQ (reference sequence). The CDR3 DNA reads TGTGCCAGCAGCGGAAGCCAGGGTAGCAATCAGCCCCAGCATTTT. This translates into CASSGSQGSNQPQHF. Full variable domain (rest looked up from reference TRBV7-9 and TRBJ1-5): DTGVSQNPRHKITKRGQNVTFRCDPISEHNRLYWYRQTLGQGPEFLTYFQNEAQLEKSRLLSDRFSAERPKGSFSTLEIQRTEQGDSAMYLCASSGSQGSNQPQHFGDGTRLSIL.

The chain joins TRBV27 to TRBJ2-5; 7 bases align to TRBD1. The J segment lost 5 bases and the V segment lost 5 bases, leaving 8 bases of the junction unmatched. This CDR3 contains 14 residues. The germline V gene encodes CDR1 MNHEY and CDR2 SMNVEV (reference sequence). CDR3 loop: CASSLGGRTETQYF. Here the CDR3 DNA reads TGTGCCAGCAGTCTAGGGGGCCGGACCGAGACCCAGTACTTC.

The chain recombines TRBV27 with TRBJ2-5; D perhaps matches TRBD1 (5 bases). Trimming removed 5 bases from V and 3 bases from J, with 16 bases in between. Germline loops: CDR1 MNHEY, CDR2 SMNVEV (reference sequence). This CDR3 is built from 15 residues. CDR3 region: CASSPSDTMKETQYF. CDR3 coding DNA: TGTGCCAGCAGTCCCTCGGACACTATGAAAGAGACCCAGTACTTC.

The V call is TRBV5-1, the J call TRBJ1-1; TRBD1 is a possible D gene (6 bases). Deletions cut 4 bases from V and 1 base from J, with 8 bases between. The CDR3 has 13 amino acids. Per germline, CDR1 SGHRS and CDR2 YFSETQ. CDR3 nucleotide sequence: TGCGCCAGCAGCGACAGGCGGAACACTGAAGCTTTCTTT. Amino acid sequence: CASSDRRNTEAFF.

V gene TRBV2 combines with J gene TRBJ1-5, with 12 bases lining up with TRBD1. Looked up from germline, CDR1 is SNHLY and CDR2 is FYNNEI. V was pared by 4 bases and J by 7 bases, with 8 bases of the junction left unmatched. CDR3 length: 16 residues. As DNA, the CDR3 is TGTGCCAGCAGTGCCCGGGACAGGGGGCCGGGGCAGCCCCAGCATTTT. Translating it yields CASSARDRGPGQPQHF.

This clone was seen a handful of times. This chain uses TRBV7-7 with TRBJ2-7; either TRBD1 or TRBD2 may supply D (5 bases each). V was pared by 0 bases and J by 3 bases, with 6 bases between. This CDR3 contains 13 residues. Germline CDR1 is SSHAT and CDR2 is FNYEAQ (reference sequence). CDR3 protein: CASSLAGDYEQYF. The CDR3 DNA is TGTGCCAGCAGCTTAGCGGGGGACTACGAGCAGTACTTC.

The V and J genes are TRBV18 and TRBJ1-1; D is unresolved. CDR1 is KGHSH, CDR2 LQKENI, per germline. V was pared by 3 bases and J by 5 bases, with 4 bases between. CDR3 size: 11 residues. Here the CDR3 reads CASSPGTEAFF. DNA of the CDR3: TGTGCCAGCTCACCGGGGACTGAAGCTTTCTTT.

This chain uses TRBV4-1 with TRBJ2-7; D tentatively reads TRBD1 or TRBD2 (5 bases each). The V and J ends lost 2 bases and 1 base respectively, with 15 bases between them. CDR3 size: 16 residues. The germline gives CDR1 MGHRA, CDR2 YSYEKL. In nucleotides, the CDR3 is TGCGCCAGCAGCCAATCCGGGACGGGAACGTCCTACGAGCAGTACTTC. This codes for CASSQSGTGTSYEQYF.

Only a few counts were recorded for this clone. CDR3 nucleotide sequence: TGTGCCAGCAGTGGCACGGGACTAGCGGGGCGACACTCCTACAATGAGCAGTTCTTC. As protein: CASSGTGLAGRHSYNEQFF. This rearrangement joins TRBV6-1 to TRBJ2-1; 13 nucleotides agree with TRBD2. Germline assignment: CDR1 MNHNS and CDR2 SASEGT. V shed 4 bases, J shed 0 bases, and the junction held 9 bases outside the gene matches. This CDR3 contains 19 residues.

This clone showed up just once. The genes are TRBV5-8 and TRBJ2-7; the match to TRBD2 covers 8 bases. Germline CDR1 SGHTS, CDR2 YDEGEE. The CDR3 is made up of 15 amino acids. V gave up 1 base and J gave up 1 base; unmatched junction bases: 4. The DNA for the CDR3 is TGTGCCAGCAGCTTGTGGCTAGCGGGTTCCTACGAGCAGTACTTC. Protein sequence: CASSLWLAGSYEQYF. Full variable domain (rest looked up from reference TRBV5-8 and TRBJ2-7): EAGVTQSPTHLIKTRGQQATLRCSPISGHTSVYWYQQALGLGLQFLLWYDEGEERNRGNFPPRFSGRQFPNYSSELNVNALELEDSALYLCASSLWLAGSYEQYFGPGTRLTVT.

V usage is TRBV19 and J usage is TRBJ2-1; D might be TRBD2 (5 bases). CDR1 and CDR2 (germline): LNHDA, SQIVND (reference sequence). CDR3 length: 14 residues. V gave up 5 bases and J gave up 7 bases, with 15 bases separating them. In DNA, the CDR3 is TGTGCCAGTAGTGCCCGGGATCTGGGGAATGAGCAGTTCTTC. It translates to CASSARDLGNEQFF.

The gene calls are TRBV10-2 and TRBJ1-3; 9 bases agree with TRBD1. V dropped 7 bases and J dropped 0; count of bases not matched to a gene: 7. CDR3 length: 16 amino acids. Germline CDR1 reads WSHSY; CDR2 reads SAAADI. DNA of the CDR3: TGCGCCAGCATCCCGGGACAGGGCATCTCTGGAAACACCATATATTTT. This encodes CASIPGQGISGNTIYF.

The CDR3 here is CASSLVPENEQFF. CDR3 nucleotides: TGTGCCAGCAGTTTGGTCCCGGAAAATGAGCAGTTCTTC. V and J are TRBV28 and TRBJ2-1; D gene unclear. Germline V gene data show CDR1 as MDHEN and CDR2 as SYDVKM. Trimming shortened V by 3 bases and J by 7 bases, and 10 bases separated the two germline ends. The CDR3 covers 13 residues. The full variable domain, completed using reference TRBV28 and TRBJ2-1, is DVKVTQSSRYLVKRTGEKVFLECVQDMDHENMFWYRQDPGLGLRLIYFSYDVKMKEKGDIPEGYSVSREKKERFSLILESASTNQTSMYLCASSLVPENEQFFGPGTRLTVL.

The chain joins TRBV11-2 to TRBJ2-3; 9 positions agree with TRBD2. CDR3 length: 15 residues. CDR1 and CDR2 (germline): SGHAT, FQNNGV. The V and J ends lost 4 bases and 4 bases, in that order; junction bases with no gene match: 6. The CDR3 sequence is CASSWGLAPPDTQYF. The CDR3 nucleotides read TGTGCCAGCAGCTGGGGACTAGCTCCCCCAGATACGCAGTATTTT. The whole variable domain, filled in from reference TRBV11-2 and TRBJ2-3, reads EAGVAQSPRYKIIEKRQSVAFWCNPISGHATLYWYQQILGQGPKLLIQFQNNGVVDDSQLPKDRFSAERLKGVDSTLKIQPAKLEDSAVYLCASSWGLAPPDTQYFGPGTRLTVL.

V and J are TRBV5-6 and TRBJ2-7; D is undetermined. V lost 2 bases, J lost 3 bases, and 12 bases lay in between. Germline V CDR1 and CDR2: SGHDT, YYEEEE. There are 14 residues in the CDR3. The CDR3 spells CASSLGQAFYEQYF. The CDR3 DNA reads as TGTGCCAGCAGCTTAGGTCAGGCCTTCTACGAGCAGTACTTC.